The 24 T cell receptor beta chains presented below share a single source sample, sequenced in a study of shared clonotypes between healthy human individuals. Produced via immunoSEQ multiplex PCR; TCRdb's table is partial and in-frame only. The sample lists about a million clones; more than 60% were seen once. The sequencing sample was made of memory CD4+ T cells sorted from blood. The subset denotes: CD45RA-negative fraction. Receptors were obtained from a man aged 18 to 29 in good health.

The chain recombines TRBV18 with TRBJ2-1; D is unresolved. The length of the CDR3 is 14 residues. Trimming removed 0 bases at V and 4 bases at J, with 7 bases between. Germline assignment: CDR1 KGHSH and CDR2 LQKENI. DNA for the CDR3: TGTGCCAGCTCACCACCTTCTGCTTACAATGAGCAGTTCTTC. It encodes CASSPPSAYNEQFF.

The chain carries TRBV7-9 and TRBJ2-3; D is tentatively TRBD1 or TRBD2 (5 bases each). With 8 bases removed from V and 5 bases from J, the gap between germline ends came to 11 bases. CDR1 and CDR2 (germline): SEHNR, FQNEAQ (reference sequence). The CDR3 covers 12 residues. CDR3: CASLRGEDTQYF. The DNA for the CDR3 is TGTGCCAGCTTACGAGGGGAAGATACGCAGTATTTT. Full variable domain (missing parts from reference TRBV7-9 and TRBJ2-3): DTGVSQNPRHKITKRGQNVTFRCDPISEHNRLYWYRQTLGQGPEFLTYFQNEAQLEKSRLLSDRFSAERPKGSFSTLEIQRTEQGDSAMYLCASLRGEDTQYFGPGTRLTVL.

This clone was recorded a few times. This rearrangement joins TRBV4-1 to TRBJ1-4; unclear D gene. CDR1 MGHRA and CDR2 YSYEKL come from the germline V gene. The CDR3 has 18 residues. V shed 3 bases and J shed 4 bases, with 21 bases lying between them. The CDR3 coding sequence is TGCGCCAGCAGCCACGAAAACAAGGACCTTCCCGTTAATGAAAAACTGTTTTTT. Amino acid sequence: CASSHENKDLPVNEKLFF.

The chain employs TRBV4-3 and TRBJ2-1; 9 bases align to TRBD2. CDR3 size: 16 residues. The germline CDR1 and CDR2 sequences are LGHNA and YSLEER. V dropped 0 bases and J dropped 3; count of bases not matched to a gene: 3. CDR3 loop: CASSQEASGIYNEQFF. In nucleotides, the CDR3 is TGCGCCAGCAGCCAAGAGGCTAGCGGGATCTACAATGAGCAGTTCTTC.

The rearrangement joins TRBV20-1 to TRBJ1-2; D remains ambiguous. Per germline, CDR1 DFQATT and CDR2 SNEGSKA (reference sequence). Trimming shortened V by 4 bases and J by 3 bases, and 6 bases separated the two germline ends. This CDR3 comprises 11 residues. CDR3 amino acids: CSAISHYGYTF. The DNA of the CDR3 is TGCAGTGCTATCTCACACTATGGCTACACCTTC.

The CDR3 spells CASSLAMGTNTGELFF. As DNA, the CDR3 is TGTGCCAGCAGCTTGGCCATGGGCACGAACACCGGGGAGCTGTTTTTT. The rearrangement joins TRBV5-6 to TRBJ2-2; D ambiguous. Per germline, CDR1 SGHDT and CDR2 YYEEEE. Trimming left V 0 bases short and J 0 bases short, with 9 bases between. The CDR3 extends over 16 amino acids.

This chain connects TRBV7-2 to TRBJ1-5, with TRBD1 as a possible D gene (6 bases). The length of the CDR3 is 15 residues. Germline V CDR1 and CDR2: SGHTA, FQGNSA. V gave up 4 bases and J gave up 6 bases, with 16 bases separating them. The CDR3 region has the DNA TGTGCCAGCAGCTCAAATCCGGGGGGCGGTCAGCCCCAGCATTTT. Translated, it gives CASSSNPGGGQPQHF.

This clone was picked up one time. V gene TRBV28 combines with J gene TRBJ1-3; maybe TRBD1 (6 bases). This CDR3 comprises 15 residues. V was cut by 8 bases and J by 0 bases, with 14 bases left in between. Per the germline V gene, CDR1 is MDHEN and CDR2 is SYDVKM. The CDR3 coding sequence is TGTGCCAGCGTTGGGGGCTACTCCTCTGGAAACACCATATATTTT. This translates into CASVGGYSSGNTIYF.

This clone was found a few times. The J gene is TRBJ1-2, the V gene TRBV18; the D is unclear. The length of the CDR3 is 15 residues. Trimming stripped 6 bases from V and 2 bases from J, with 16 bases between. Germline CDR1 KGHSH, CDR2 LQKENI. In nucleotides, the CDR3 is TGTGCCAGCTCCCCCTGGGCAGAGCCCAACTATGGCTACACCTTC. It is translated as CASSPWAEPNYGYTF.

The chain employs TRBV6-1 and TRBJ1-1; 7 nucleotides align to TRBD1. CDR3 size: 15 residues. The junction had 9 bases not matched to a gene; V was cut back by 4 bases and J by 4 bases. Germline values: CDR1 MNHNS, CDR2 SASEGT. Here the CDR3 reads CASSVLEGAGTEAFF. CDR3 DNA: TGTGCCAGCAGTGTGTTAGAGGGGGCAGGCACTGAAGCTTTCTTT.

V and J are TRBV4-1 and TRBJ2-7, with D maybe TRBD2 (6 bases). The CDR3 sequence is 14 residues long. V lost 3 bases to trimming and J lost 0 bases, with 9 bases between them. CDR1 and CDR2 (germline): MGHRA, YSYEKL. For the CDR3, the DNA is TGCGCCAGCAGCCAGGGGGACTTCTCCTACGAGCAGTACTTC. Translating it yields CASSQGDFSYEQYF.

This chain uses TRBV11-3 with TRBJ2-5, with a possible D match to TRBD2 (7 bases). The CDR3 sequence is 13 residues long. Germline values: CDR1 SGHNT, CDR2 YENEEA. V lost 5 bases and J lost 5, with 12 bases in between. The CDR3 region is CASSRGAKETQYF. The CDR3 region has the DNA TGTGCCAGCAGCCGGGGGGCAAAGGAGACCCAGTACTTC.

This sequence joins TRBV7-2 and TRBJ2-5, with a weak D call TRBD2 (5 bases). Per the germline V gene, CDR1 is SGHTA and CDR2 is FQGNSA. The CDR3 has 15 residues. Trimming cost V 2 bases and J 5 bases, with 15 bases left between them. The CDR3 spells CASSLMLAPQETQYF. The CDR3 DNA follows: TGTGCCAGCAGCTTAATGCTAGCCCCCCAGGAGACCCAGTACTTC.

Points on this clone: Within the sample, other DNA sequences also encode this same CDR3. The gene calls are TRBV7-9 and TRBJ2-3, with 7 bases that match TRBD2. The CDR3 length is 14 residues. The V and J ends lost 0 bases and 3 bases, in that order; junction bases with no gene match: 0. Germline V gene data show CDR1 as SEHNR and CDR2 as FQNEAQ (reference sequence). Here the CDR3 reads CASSLAGGTDTQYF. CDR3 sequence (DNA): TGTGCCAGCAGCTTAGCGGGGGGGACAGATACGCAGTATTTT.

The CDR3 DNA is TGTGCCAGCAGCTTATCTCGGGGCGTCAAGGAAAACATTCAGTACTTC. Protein: CASSLSRGVKENIQYF. This chain connects TRBV7-9 to TRBJ2-4; D is perhaps TRBD1 or TRBD2 (5 bases each). Deletions cut 2 bases from V and 5 bases from J, with 16 bases between. Germline V gene lookup returns CDR1 SEHNR and CDR2 FQNEAQ (reference sequence). The CDR3 has 16 amino acids.

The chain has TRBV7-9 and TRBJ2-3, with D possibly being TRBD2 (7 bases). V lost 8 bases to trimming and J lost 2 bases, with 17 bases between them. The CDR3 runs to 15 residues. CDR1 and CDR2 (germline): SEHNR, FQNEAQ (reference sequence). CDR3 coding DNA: TGTGCCAGCTCCGAACTGGGGGGGCCCACAGATACGCAGTATTTT. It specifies CASSELGGPTDTQYF.

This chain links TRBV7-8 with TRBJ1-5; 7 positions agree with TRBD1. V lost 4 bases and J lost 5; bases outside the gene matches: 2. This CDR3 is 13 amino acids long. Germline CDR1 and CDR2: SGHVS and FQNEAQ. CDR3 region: CASSWDRDQPQHF. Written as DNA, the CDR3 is TGTGCCAGCAGCTGGGACAGAGATCAGCCCCAGCATTTT. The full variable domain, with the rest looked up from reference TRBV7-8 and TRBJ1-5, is GAGVSQSPRYKVAKRGQDVALRCDPISGHVSLFWYQQALGQGPEFLTYFQNEAQLDKSGLPSDRFFAERPEGSVSTLKIQRTQQEDSAVYLCASSWDRDQPQHFGDGTRLSIL.

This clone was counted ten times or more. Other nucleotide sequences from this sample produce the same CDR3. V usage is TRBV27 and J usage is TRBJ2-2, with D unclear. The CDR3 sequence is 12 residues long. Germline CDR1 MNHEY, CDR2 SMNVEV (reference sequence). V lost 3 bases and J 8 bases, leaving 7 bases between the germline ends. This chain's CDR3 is CASSFAQGELFF. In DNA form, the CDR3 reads TGTGCCAGCAGTTTTGCACAGGGGGAGCTGTTTTTT.

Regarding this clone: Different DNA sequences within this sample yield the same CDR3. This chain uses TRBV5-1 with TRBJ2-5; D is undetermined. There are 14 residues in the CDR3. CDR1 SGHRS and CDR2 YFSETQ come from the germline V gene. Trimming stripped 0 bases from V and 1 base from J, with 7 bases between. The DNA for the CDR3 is TGCGCCAGCAGCTTGGGCGACGCCCAAGAGACCCAGTACTTC. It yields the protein CASSLGDAQETQYF.

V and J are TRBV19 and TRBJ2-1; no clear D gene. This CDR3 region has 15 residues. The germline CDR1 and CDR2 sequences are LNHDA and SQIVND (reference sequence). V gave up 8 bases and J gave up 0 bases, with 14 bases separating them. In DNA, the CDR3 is TGTGCCAGTGGAGTGGCAAGGAGCTCCTACAATGAGCAGTTCTTC. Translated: CASGVARSSYNEQFF.

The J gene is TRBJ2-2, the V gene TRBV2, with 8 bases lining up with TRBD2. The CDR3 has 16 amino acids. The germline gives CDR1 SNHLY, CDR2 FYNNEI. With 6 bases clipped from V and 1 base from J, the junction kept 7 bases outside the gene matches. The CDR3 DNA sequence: TGTGCCAGCAGGGCAGCGGGGGCTGAGAACACCGGGGAGCTGTTTTTT. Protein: CASRAAGAENTGELFF.

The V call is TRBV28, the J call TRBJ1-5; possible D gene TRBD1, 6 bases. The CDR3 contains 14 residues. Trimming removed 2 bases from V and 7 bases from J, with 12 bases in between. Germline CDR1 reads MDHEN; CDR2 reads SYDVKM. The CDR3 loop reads CASSLRGLGQPQHF. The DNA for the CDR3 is TGTGCCAGCAGTTTAAGGGGGTTAGGCCAGCCCCAGCATTTT.

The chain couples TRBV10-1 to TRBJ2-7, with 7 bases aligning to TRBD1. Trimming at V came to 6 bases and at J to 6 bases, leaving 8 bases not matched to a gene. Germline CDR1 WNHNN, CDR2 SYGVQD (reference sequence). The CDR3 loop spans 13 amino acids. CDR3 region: CASREGQFGEQYF. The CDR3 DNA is TGCGCCAGCAGAGAGGGACAGTTTGGCGAGCAGTACTTC.

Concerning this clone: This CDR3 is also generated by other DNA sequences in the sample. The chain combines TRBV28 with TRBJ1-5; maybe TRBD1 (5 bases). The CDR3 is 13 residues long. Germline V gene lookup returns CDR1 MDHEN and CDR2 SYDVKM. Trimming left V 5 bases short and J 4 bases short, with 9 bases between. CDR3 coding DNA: TGTGCCAGCAGTAGGAGGGGTAATCAGCCCCAGCATTTT. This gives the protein CASSRRGNQPQHF.